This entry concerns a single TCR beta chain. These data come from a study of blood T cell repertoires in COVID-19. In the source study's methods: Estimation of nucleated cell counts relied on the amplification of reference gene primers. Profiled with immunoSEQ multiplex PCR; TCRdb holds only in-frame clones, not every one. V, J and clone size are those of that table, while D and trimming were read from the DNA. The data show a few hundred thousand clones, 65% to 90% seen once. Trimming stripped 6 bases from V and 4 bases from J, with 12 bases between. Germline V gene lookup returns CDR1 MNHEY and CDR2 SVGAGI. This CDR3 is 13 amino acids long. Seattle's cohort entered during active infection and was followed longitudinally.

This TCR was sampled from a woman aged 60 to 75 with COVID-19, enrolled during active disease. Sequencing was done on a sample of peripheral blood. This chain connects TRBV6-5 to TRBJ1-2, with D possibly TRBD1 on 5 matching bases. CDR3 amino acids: CASRGLNAYGYTF. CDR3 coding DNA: TGTGCCAGCAGGGGGCTTAATGCCTATGGCTACACCTTC.